The entry that follows covers one TCR beta chain sequence. Ten or more counts support this clonotype. The antigen it recognizes is unknown. There are no base qualities to consult, and no much larger clone falls within one base. TCR repertoires of sorted CD4+ and CD8+ blood T cells from severe aplastic anemia patients and healthy subjects were deep-sequenced in the study. Ficoll-Paque density gradient centrifugation was used to isolate peripheral blood mononuclear cells. Before DNA was extracted, CD4+ and CD8+ T cells were sorted using either FACS or magnetic beads. V trim: 6 bases; J trim: 3 bases; unmatched bases: 7. From cysteine to phenylalanine, the CDR3 is 14 amino acids long. Only the CDR3 portion is preserved as DNA: 42 bases, with reading frame beginning at the first base. The data were obtained in a study of CD8+CD57+ T cells in acquired aplastic anemia (dated by TCRdb to 2017 to 2018). Some background on the complete study: DNA extracted from sorted CD4+ and CD8+ cells had a mean of about 3.2 ug, with a range of roughly 0.19 to 27.4 ug. An average of approximately 10 million reads for CD4+ cells and 11 million or so reads for CD8+ cells was obtained from healthy donor samples. General findings and caveats noted by the study authors: Roughly 30 CD8+ CDR3 sequences were shared between patients and controls but appeared highly expressed in patients and within their immunodominant clones. Patients and healthy controls showed no significant difference in CD8+ Simpson's diversity (P=0.060).

Profiling of TCR beta VDJ combinations and CDR3 sequences used genomic DNA as the template. An Illumina HiSeq 2000 was used for TCR repertoire sequencing. In the original analysis: Repertoire assessment relied on Simpson's diversity index, CDR3 size and DJ length profiles, and TRBV/TRBJ rearrangement plots. The most abundant DNA sequence in the deep sequencing data was defined as the immunodominant clone. CDR3 amino acid sequences were checked for sharing between subjects and were compared against published repertoires and the VDJdb database. TCRdb reran the public reads through fastp at Q25 and MiXCR, keeping productive beta chains. For every CDR3 protein sequence, its rows merge into one entry that carries the most common genes and DNA. The V and J calls here are based on TCRdb, not the publication. Across this sample there are 100,000 to 150,000 distinct CDR3 sequences, with around 46% seen only once. Of the sample, around 2.5% falls within the top ten clones.

The sequence was obtained from a human donor in good health, serving as a control. The chain links TRBV12-3 or TRBV12-4 with TRBJ2-5, and TRBD2 matches 7 of the central bases. The source material was sorted CD4+, CD8+, or CD8+CD57+ T cells (not recorded which) from PBMCs. The DNA sequence follows: TGTGCCAGCAGCACCTGGGGAGGGGAAGAGACCCAGTACTTC. Translated, this gives CASSTWGGEETQYF.